This TCR beta chain appears in the sequencing data of a study of blood T cell repertoires in COVID-19. Turning to the study itself: Donors in the United States, Italy and Spain gave samples during acute or convalescent COVID-19. The cDNA or gDNA used as material had been derived from T cells, B-cell-depleted T cells, or PBMCs.

Followed over time, Seattle patients had been enrolled while infection was active. Methods used by the authors: It was from reference gene primer amplification that nucleated cell counts were estimated. Libraries were prepared by immunoSEQ multiplex PCR; TCRdb keeps only in-frame clonotypes and omits some of them. V and J calls and clone size are as listed in that table; D and trimming were resolved from the DNA. This repertoire shows almost 200,000 clones, about 82% found once; its top ten account for 0.8% to 0.95%. From germline, CDR1 is MNHEY and CDR2 SVGAGI. The CDR3 sequence is 15 residues long. V dropped 0 bases and J dropped 7; count of bases not matched to a gene: 5.

The rearrangement uses TRBV6-5 and TRBJ1-4, with 7 bases that match TRBD1. Source material: peripheral blood. This TCR came from a man aged 60-69 years with COVID-19, enrolled during active disease. This chain's CDR3 is CASSYSTGQSEKLFF. As DNA, the CDR3 is TGTGCCAGCAGTTACTCGACAGGGCAGAGTGAAAAACTGTTTTTT.